The 3 T cell receptor beta chains given below trace back to one sample, sequenced in a study of CXCR3-negative and CXCR3-positive naive CD8 T cells. Study-wide points: Naive cells positive for CXCR3 carried more hydrophobic TRB CDR3s than CXCR3-negative ones.

These receptors have no identified antigens. 5' RACE with UMI labels generated the TRB cDNA libraries. TCRdb reworked the 5' RACE reads into one entry per CDR3 protein, no DNA. The sample shows about 120,000 distinct CDR3 sequences, and around 0.38% sits with its ten largest clones. Sequenced input: naive CXCR3+ CD8+ T cells from blood. The subset is: CD45RO-CCR7+CD27+CD95- naive CD8+ T cells expressing CXCR3 (TNR3+). The receptors originated from a human donor in good health. Some clones in this sample may be carry-over from other donors' samples.

The chain recombines TRBV9 with TRBJ2-2. Germline values: CDR1 SGDLS, CDR2 YYNGEE. This CDR3 contains 16 residues. The CDR3 sequence is CASSGTGRAPTGELFF.

This chain joins TRBV29-1 and TRBJ2-1; TCRdb gives TRBD1 as the D gene, but with no DNA this cannot be confirmed. The germline CDR1 and CDR2 sequences are SQVTM and ANQGSEA. There are 13 residues in the CDR3. This CDR3 reads CSVTGVSYNEQFF.

The rearrangement joins TRBV21-1 to TRBJ2-3; the TRBD2 assignment by TCRdb is unverifiable without DNA. TRBV21-1 is shown as a pseudogene. The CDR3 contains 16 residues. The CDR3 sequence is CASSKDNRDSGDTQYF.